This T cell receptor beta chain was obtained from a study of molecular identifiers for immune sequencing clone quantification. V lost 3 bases and J 2 bases, leaving 19 bases between the germline ends. The germline V gene has CDR1 DFQATT and CDR2 SNEGSKA (reference sequence). This CDR3 region has 16 residues. TCRdb processed the PCR reads anew with MiXCR; each CDR3 protein has one entry. This sample has fewer than 350,000 distinct CDR3 sequences, with roughly 24% found just once. This clonotype was seen a few times. V is TRBV20-1 and J is TRBJ2-5; D call uncertain. The specimen sequenced was naive CD8+ T cells from blood, with Jurkat cell RNA spiked in. The subset is: FACS-sorted CD8+CD4-CCR7+CD45RA+ naive T cells. This sequence originates from a human donor in good health. Some libraries in this study had Jurkat cell RNA spiked in. The CDR3 is CSARDLLVSIQETQYF. The CDR3 coding sequence is TGCAGTGCTAGGGACCTGCTAGTGTCTATACAAGAGACCCAGTACTTC.